A selection of T cell receptor beta chains follows, all from one sample in a study of blood T cell repertoires in COVID-19. Using immunoSEQ multiplex PCR, the repertoire was profiled, and TCRdb retains in-frame clones only, with some absent. In the table there are over 200,000 clones, less than 90% of which are singletons. The sequenced sample was PBMCs or T cells enriched from blood (not recorded which). The receptors come from a woman between 45 and 65 years old in a cohort exposed to, infected with or recovered from COVID-19 (not recorded which). Each CDR3 is given with its conserved first and last residue. The D gene is left open where the match is weak. The size field is filled for only some rows; it gives once, few, many or a size class.

CDR3aa,CDR3nt,abundance,j_gene,d_gene,v_gene
CASSESRNQPQHF,TGCGCCAGCAGTGAATCCCGTAATCAGCCCCAGCATTTT,-,TRBJ1-5,-,TRBV10-2
CATSRDLGLGEDTQYF,TGTGCCACCAGCAGAGATTTGGGACTAGGGGAGGATACGCAGTATTTT,-,TRBJ2-3,TRBD2,TRBV15
CATSTGYEQYF,TGTGCCACCTCGACAGGATACGAGCAGTACTTC,-,TRBJ2-7,-,TRBV25-1
CASSVGQGREKLFF,TGTGCCAGCAGCGTGGGACAGGGAAGAGAAAAACTGTTTTTT,-,TRBJ1-4,TRBD1,TRBV7-2
CASSPSGGTYEQYF,TGTGCCAGCAGCCCCAGCGGGGGAACCTACGAGCAGTACTTC,-,TRBJ2-7,TRBD2,TRBV9
CASSQVAGSLHF,TGTGCCAGCAGCCAAGTTGCAGGATCCCTCCACTTT,-,TRBJ1-6,-,TRBV3-1/TRBV3-2
CASSFETALSKVGYTF,TGTGCCAGCAGCTTTGAGACAGCACTCTCTAAGGTTGGCTACACCTTC,-,TRBJ1-2,-,TRBV5-5
CASGTTTPYEQYF,TGTGCCAGCGGGACTACTACTCCCTACGAGCAGTACTTC,-,TRBJ2-7,TRBD2,TRBV28
CSADRGNEAFF,TGCAGTGCTGACAGGGGGAATGAAGCTTTCTTT,-,TRBJ1-1,TRBD1,TRBV20-1
CASRSGRGEVGNTIYF,TGTGCCAGCCGATCCGGTCGGGGGGAGGTTGGAAACACCATATATTTT,-,TRBJ1-3,-,TRBV9
CASSRGNRGQRVSYEQYF,TGTGCCAGCAGTCGCGGGAACAGGGGCCAGAGGGTTTCCTACGAGCAGTACTTC,once,TRBJ2-7,-,TRBV28
CASSFLTGTPLHF,TGTGCCAGCAGTTTCCTGACAGGGACACCCCTCCACTTT,-,TRBJ1-6,TRBD1,TRBV28
CAISDPPGRHRGYTF,TGTGCCATCAGTGATCCTCCCGGCCGACACAGGGGCTACACCTTC,-,TRBJ1-2,-,TRBV10-3
CASQASGGQETQYF,TGTGCCAGTCAGGCTAGCGGGGGGCAAGAGACCCAGTACTTC,-,TRBJ2-5,TRBD2,TRBV27
CASSSTGTGANVLTF,TGTGCCAGCAGCTCCACAGGGACTGGGGCCAACGTCCTGACTTTC,-,TRBJ2-6,-,TRBV28
CASSSPGTGFSGNTIYF,TGTGCCAGCAGTTCCCCCGGGACAGGTTTCTCTGGAAACACCATATATTTT,few,TRBJ1-3,TRBD1,TRBV28
CASSEPRQGSMRYTF,TGTGCCAGCAGCGAGCCTAGACAGGGTAGTATGCGCTACACCTTC,few,TRBJ1-2,TRBD1,TRBV6-6
CASSLRQGRTNEKLFF,TGTGCCAGCAGCTTAAGACAGGGCAGAACTAATGAAAAACTGTTTTTT,-,TRBJ1-4,TRBD1,TRBV7-2
CASNGQGAGTDTQYF,TGTGCCAGCAATGGACAGGGGGCGGGCACAGATACGCAGTATTTT,once,TRBJ2-3,TRBD1,TRBV6-5
CASSRGGRYEQYF,TGTGCCAGCAGTAGGGGGGGTCGCTACGAGCAGTACTTC,-,TRBJ2-7,-,TRBV12-3/TRBV12-4
CASRRGLPNEQFF,TGTGCCAGCAGGCGGGGTCTCCCCAATGAGCAGTTCTTC,-,TRBJ2-1,-,TRBV5-8
CASSLSYRGHGTEAFF,TGTGCCAGCAGCTTATCTTACAGGGGGCATGGCACTGAAGCTTTCTTT,-,TRBJ1-1,TRBD1,TRBV7-8
CASSADRGPHGGYTF,TGCGCCAGCAGCGCGGACAGGGGGCCCCATGGTGGCTACACCTTC,-,TRBJ1-2,TRBD1,TRBV5-1
CASSTSDDRDGIDQPQHF,TGTGCCAGCAGCACCTCAGACGACAGGGACGGTATAGATCAGCCCCAGCATTTT,-,TRBJ1-5,TRBD1,TRBV7-2
CASSLDAGHSGNTIYF,TGTGCCAGCAGCTTAGACGCAGGGCACTCCGGAAACACCATATATTTT,-,TRBJ1-3,-,TRBV7-9
CASSQDVGTGASPLHF,TGCGCCAGCAGCCAAGATGTGGGGACAGGGGCTTCACCCCTCCACTTT,-,TRBJ1-6,TRBD1,TRBV4-1
CASSQTRRNTEAFF,TGCGCCAGCAGCCAAACTAGACGGAACACTGAAGCTTTCTTT,-,TRBJ1-1,-,TRBV4-3
CASKLQGPTDTQYF,TGCGCCAGCAAACTACAGGGGCCCACAGATACGCAGTATTTT,-,TRBJ2-3,TRBD1,TRBV5-1
CASSPPWGGGDQPQHF,TGTGCCAGCAGTCCCCCGTGGGGAGGGGGGGATCAGCCCCAGCATTTT,once,TRBJ1-5,-,TRBV2
CASTQGVTGELFF,TGTGCCAGCACACAGGGGGTCACCGGGGAGCTGTTTTTT,-,TRBJ2-2,TRBD1,TRBV6-5
CASSDAGPLHF,TGTGCCAGCAGCGATGCCGGACCCCTCCACTTT,few,TRBJ1-6,-,TRBV9
CASSVDGTVNEKLFF,TGTGCCAGCAGCGTAGACGGGACAGTAAATGAAAAACTGTTTTTT,-,TRBJ1-4,TRBD1,TRBV9
CASSRDLVETQYF,TGTGCCAGCAGCCGGGACTTGGTGGAGACCCAGTACTTC,few,TRBJ2-5,-,TRBV5-4
CARSRNRVAQETQYF,TGTGCCAGAAGCCGGAACAGGGTTGCCCAAGAGACCCAGTACTTC,-,TRBJ2-5,-,TRBV7-5
CASSLAWGDGYTF,TGTGCCAGCAGCTTAGCGTGGGGCGATGGCTACACCTTC,-,TRBJ1-2,-,TRBV11-2
CASSAGLQETQYF,TGCGCCAGCAGCGCGGGACTTCAAGAGACCCAGTACTTC,-,TRBJ2-5,-,TRBV23-1
CASSQTGDYGYTF,TGTGCCAGCTCTCAAACAGGGGATTATGGCTACACCTTC,once,TRBJ1-2,TRBD1,TRBV18
CASSPSGGDHSGNTIYF,TGTGCCAGCAGTCCCTCGGGCGGGGATCACTCTGGAAACACCATATATTTT,-,TRBJ1-3,-,TRBV6-2/TRBV6-3